A single sample is the source of the 13 T cell receptor beta chains below, sequenced in a study of OX40 agonist ivuxolimab in advanced cancers. Generated by immunoSEQ multiplex PCR, the TCRdb table keeps only in-frame clones and is missing some. The sample carries over 25,000 clones, 65% to 90% recorded once. Sequenced here: CD4+ or CD8+ T cells sorted from blood, sampled in a trial of the OX40 agonist ivuxolimab. The receptors come from an adult with an advanced solid tumor such as melanoma, head and neck, liver or kidney cancer.

V is TRBV11-2 and J is TRBJ1-2; a possible D gene is TRBD1 (5 bases). Trimming took 0 bases from V and 3 from J, leaving 5 bases between them. Germline V gene sequence: CDR1 SGHAT, CDR2 FQNNGV. This CDR3 spans 13 amino acids. CDR3 in DNA: TGTGCCAGCAGCTTAGAACAGGACTATGGCTACACCTTC. Its protein is CASSLEQDYGYTF.

This clone has just a few counts. A much bigger clone sits one base away, suggesting this may be a read error. The rearrangement uses TRBV14 and TRBJ2-2, with D tentatively TRBD1 or TRBD2 (7 bases each). Deletions cut 3 bases from V and 6 bases from J, with 14 bases between. The CDR3 sequence is 15 residues long. In germline, CDR1 is SGHDN, CDR2 FVKESK. The CDR3, as DNA: TGTGCCAGCAGCCAGACAGGGAGGGGGGCCGGGGAGCTGTTTTTT. Translation gives CASSQTGRGAGELFF.

The gene calls are TRBV5-1 and TRBJ2-1; 7 nucleotides match TRBD1. This CDR3 region has 19 residues. J was trimmed by 2 bases and V by 5 bases; bases with no gene match: 19. The V gene's germline CDR1 is SGHRS and CDR2 YFSETQ. The chain's CDR3 is CASRRLEGIPQGAYNEQFF. The CDR3 DNA is TGCGCCAGCAGAAGGTTAGAGGGAATCCCGCAGGGGGCCTACAATGAGCAGTTCTTC. The complete variable domain, with remaining parts taken from reference TRBV5-1 and TRBJ2-1, reads KAGVTQTPRYLIKTRGQQVTLSCSPISGHRSVSWYQQTPGQGLQFLFEYFSETQRNKGNFPGRFSGRQFSNSRSEMNVSTLELGDSALYLCASRRLEGIPQGAYNEQFFGPGTRLTVL.

This clone was counted a few times. One junction end disagrees with the germline gene, perhaps due to a read error. This chain joins TRBV12-5 and TRBJ2-7; no definite D call. The CDR3 is 11 residues long. Germline lookup yields CDR1 LGHNT and CDR2 FRNRAP. CDR3 sequence reads: CASGRLNYKNF. In nucleotides, the CDR3 is TGTGCTAGTGGACGCCTCAACTACAAGAACTTC.

This chain joins TRBV7-2 and TRBJ2-2; 9 bases fit TRBD2. Trimming at V came to 2 bases and at J to 6 bases, leaving 7 bases not matched to a gene. This CDR3 has 16 residues. The germline gives CDR1 SGHTA, CDR2 FQGNSA. CDR3 bases: TGTGCCAGCAGCTTACGGGCGGGGGGGCAGCCCGGGGAGCTGTTTTTT. Amino acids: CASSLRAGGQPGELFF.

The CDR3 sequence is CASRDGTLMGQVGETQYF. The CDR3 DNA reads as TGTGCCAGCAGGGACGGAACCCTCATGGGACAGGTGGGGGAGACCCAGTACTTC. The V gene is TRBV28, the J gene TRBJ2-5; 8 positions agree with TRBD1. Trimming took 6 bases from V and 5 from J; bases not matched to a gene: 20. CDR1 is MDHEN, CDR2 SYDVKM, per germline. The CDR3 has 18 residues.

This clone was counted once. The V call is TRBV6-5, the J call TRBJ1-5, with TRBD1 matching over 8 bases. Germline loops: CDR1 MNHEY, CDR2 SVGAGI. Trimming took 7 bases from V and 5 from J; bases not matched to a gene: 10. The CDR3 has 15 amino acids. CDR3: CASTSFGTGDQPQHF. In nucleotides, the CDR3 is TGTGCCAGCACCTCATTCGGGACAGGAGATCAGCCCCAGCATTTT.

CDR3: CSARYRGTQYF. The CDR3 nucleotides are TGCAGTGCTAGATACAGGGGGACCCAGTACTTC. The V call is TRBV20-1, the J call TRBJ2-5; 7 bases are a match to TRBD1. The CDR3 length is 11 residues. With 2 bases clipped from V and 7 bases from J, the junction kept 1 base outside the gene matches. Germline V CDR1 and CDR2: DFQATT, SNEGSKA (reference sequence).

The chain combines TRBV9 with TRBJ1-1; D perhaps matches TRBD1 (5 bases). The CDR3 length is 15 residues. Trimming took off 0 bases at V and 1 base at J, with 10 bases between the two ends. CDR1 and CDR2 (germline): SGDLS, YYNGEE. CDR3 nucleotide sequence: TGTGCCAGCAGCGTAGGGGGCAGCGGGAACACTGAAGCTTTCTTT. Its protein is CASSVGGSGNTEAFF.

This rearrangement joins TRBV2 to TRBJ1-5; 7 positions match TRBD1. CDR1 is SNHLY, CDR2 FYNNEI, per germline. The V and J ends lost 6 bases and 2 bases, in that order; junction bases with no gene match: 10. The CDR3 runs 16 residues. The CDR3, as DNA: TGTGCCAGCAGCCATTCCGGGGACAGACGCAATCAGCCCCAGCATTTT. It yields the protein CASSHSGDRRNQPQHF. The variable domain in full, completed from reference TRBV2 and TRBJ1-5, reads EPEVTQTPSHQVTQMGQEVILRCVPISNHLYFYWYRQILGQKVEFLVSFYNNEISEKSEIFDDQFSVERPDGSNFTLKIRSTKLEDSAMYFCASSHSGDRRNQPQHFGDGTRLSIL.

This clone was detected only a few times. This chain joins TRBV13 and TRBJ2-6; D is possibly TRBD1 or TRBD2 (5 bases each). Per germline, CDR1 PRHDT and CDR2 FYEKMQ (reference sequence). Trimming removed 1 base at V and 0 bases at J, with 13 bases between. The CDR3 has 18 residues. CDR3 DNA sequence: TGTGCCAGCAGCTTAGATGGGGGTCCCAGCTCTGGGGCCAACGTCCTGACTTTC. Its protein product is CASSLDGGPSSGANVLTF.

This chain links TRBV29-1 with TRBJ1-2; TRBD1 matches at 10 bases. CDR1 is SQVTM and CDR2 is ANQGSEA in the germline V gene. This CDR3 has 14 residues. The V segment lost 1 base and the J segment 8 bases; nucleotides outside the gene matches: 7. Here the CDR3 reads CSVEGRQGADGYTF. In DNA, the CDR3 is TGCAGCGTTGAAGGTCGACAGGGGGCGGACGGCTACACCTTC.

The chain joins TRBV9 to TRBJ2-7; TRBD1 aligns across 9 bases. Trimming removed 5 bases from V and 6 bases from J; junction bases left unmatched: 9. Germline CDR1 SGDLS, CDR2 YYNGEE. CDR3 length: 14 amino acids. The CDR3: CASSYRDRVSEQYF. The DNA of the CDR3 is TGTGCCAGCAGTTACCGGGACAGGGTCAGCGAGCAGTACTTC.